These 30 T cell receptor beta chains originate from one sample sequenced in a study of OX40 agonist ivuxolimab in advanced cancers. Using immunoSEQ multiplex PCR, the repertoire was profiled, and TCRdb retains in-frame clones only, with some absent. Of approximately 63,000 clones in the sample, approximately 79% are singletons; the top ten hold roughly 10%. Sample: CD4+ or CD8+ T cells sorted from blood, taken in a trial of the OX40 agonist ivuxolimab. The receptors were sampled from an adult with an advanced solid tumor such as melanoma, head and neck, liver or kidney cancer.

The chain employs TRBV4-1 and TRBJ1-6; D perhaps matches TRBD1 (5 bases). The V and J ends lost 2 bases and 10 bases respectively, with 15 bases between them. The CDR3 is made up of 15 amino acids. CDR1 MGHRA and CDR2 YSYEKL come from the germline V gene. CDR3 sequence: CASSQSEGGESPLHF. The CDR3 region has the DNA TGCGCCAGCAGCCAATCCGAGGGAGGGGAATCACCCCTCCACTTT.

This chain joins TRBV7-9 and TRBJ2-3, with 11 bases identical to TRBD2. The CDR3 covers 15 residues. CDR1 is SEHNR and CDR2 is FQNEAQ in the germline V gene (reference sequence). Losses at the gene ends were 4 bases for V and 3 bases for J; bases not matched to a gene: 3. The CDR3, as DNA: TGTGCCAGCAGCTCGGGGACTAGCGGAACAGATACGCAGTATTTT. It translates to CASSSGTSGTDTQYF.

This clone was seen a single time. The V and J genes are TRBV18 and TRBJ2-5; no reliable D call. Trimming cost V 2 bases and J 2 bases, with 6 bases left between them. Germline loops: CDR1 KGHSH, CDR2 LQKENI. The CDR3 has 13 amino acids. The CDR3 region has the DNA TGTGCCAGCTCACCAGGGTCACAAGAGACCCAGTACTTC. It is translated as CASSPGSQETQYF.

The chain is built from TRBV27 and TRBJ2-3; 9 bases match TRBD2. V was pared by 5 bases and J by 5 bases, with 14 bases of the junction left unmatched. The CDR3 covers 17 residues. Germline lookup yields CDR1 MNHEY and CDR2 SMNVEV (reference sequence). Written as DNA, the CDR3 is TGTGCCAGCAGTCCCTCTAACGTAGCGGGAGTGTTAGATACGCAGTATTTT. This gives the protein CASSPSNVAGVLDTQYF.

The V call is TRBV21-1, the J call TRBJ1-2. TRBV21-1 is noted as a pseudogene. This CDR3 spans 16 amino acids. For the CDR3, the DNA is TGTGCCAGCAGTCCCCATGGGCAGGGGGGGGACTATGGCTACACCTTC. The encoded protein is CASSPHGQGGDYGYTF.

This clone was seen a handful of times. This rearrangement joins TRBV7-2 to TRBJ1-5; D is unresolved. Germline-derived CDR1 and CDR2 are SGHTA and FQGNSA. Trimming pared 1 base from V and 0 bases from J, leaving 13 bases between. CDR3 length: 17 amino acids. The CDR3 loop reads CASSLGSSLYSNQPQHF. The CDR3 DNA is TGTGCCAGCAGCTTAGGGTCGAGCCTCTATAGCAATCAGCCCCAGCATTTT.

The sample holds a few counts of this clone. The rearrangement links TRBV28 to TRBJ1-2, with TRBD1 as a possible D gene (5 bases). CDR1 and CDR2 from the germline V gene are MDHEN and SYDVKM. The CDR3 is 15 residues long. The ends were cut back, 2 bases at V and 4 bases at J, with 14 bases in the middle. The CDR3, as DNA: TGTGCCAGCAGTTTACTGGGAATCGGGGGCTATGGCTACACCTTC. Translated, it gives CASSLLGIGGYGYTF.

This clone has just one count. The rearrangement joins TRBV18 to TRBJ2-7; 9 nucleotides align to TRBD1. The V gene end was trimmed by 3 bases and the J gene end by 6 bases; junction bases not matched to a gene: 6. The CDR3 extends over 14 amino acids. Per the germline V gene, CDR1 is KGHSH and CDR2 is LQKENI. CDR3 amino acids: CASSPGTGPREQYF. Written as DNA, the CDR3 is TGTGCCAGCTCACCCGGGACAGGGCCCCGCGAGCAGTACTTC.

The rearrangement uses TRBV14 and TRBJ2-7; no clear D gene. This CDR3 region has 17 residues. The germline CDR1 and CDR2 sequences are SGHDN and FVKESK. The germline V and J ends were trimmed by 0 bases and 2 bases, with 17 bases remaining between them. The CDR3 DNA sequence: TGTGCCAGCAGCCAAGATAGGGCAGACCAGAATACCTACGAGCAGTACTTC. It yields the protein CASSQDRADQNTYEQYF.

This chain links TRBV7-8 with TRBJ2-1, with 10 bases identical to TRBD2. The CDR3 sequence is 16 residues long. From germline, CDR1 is SGHVS and CDR2 FQNEAQ. V dropped 2 bases and J dropped 3; count of bases not matched to a gene: 4. CDR3 in DNA: TGTGCCAGCAGCTTAAGGCCTAGCGGGGGCTACAATGAGCAGTTCTTC. Protein product: CASSLRPSGGYNEQFF.

The gene calls are TRBV10-3 and TRBJ2-7, with D possibly TRBD1 on 5 matching bases. Germline V gene lookup returns CDR1 ENHRY and CDR2 SYGVKD. Trimming shortened V by 0 bases and J by 2 bases, and 14 bases separated the two germline ends. CDR3 size: 16 residues. The CDR3 DNA sequence: TGTGCCATCAGTGAGTCGTCGCAGGGTTTGCCCTACGAGCAGTACTTC. It is translated as CAISESSQGLPYEQYF.

This chain links TRBV18 with TRBJ1-1; 7 nucleotides match TRBD1. Germline V gene sequence: CDR1 KGHSH, CDR2 LQKENI. The J segment lost 4 bases and the V segment lost 3 bases, leaving 2 bases of the junction unmatched. CDR3 length: 13 amino acids. CDR3 bases: TGTGCCAGCTCACCCGGGACAGCCACTGAAGCTTTCTTT. Its translation is CASSPGTATEAFF. The whole variable domain, remainder taken from reference TRBV18 and TRBJ1-1, is NAGVMQNPRHLVRRRGQEARLRCSPMKGHSHVYWYRQLPEEGLKFMVYLQKENIIDESGMPKERFSAEFPKEGPSILRIQQVVRGDSAAYFCASSPGTATEAFFGQGTRLTVV.

This clone was recorded once. This rearrangement joins TRBV4-3 to TRBJ2-7; D ambiguous. This CDR3 contains 14 residues. V gave up 0 bases and J gave up 6 bases, with 12 bases separating them. In germline, CDR1 is LGHNA, CDR2 YSLEER. CDR3 in DNA: TGCGCCAGCAGCCAAGAATCGACTTGGAGCGAGCAGTACTTC. It codes for CASSQESTWSEQYF.

J is TRBJ2-7 and V is TRBV16; D possibly uses TRBD1 or TRBD2 (6 bases each). The CDR3 is 14 amino acids. Looked up from germline, CDR1 is KGHSY and CDR2 is FQNENV. Trimming removed 0 bases at V and 5 bases at J, with 11 bases between. The CDR3 DNA sequence: TGTGCCAGCAGCCAATCGGGGGGCAACAACGAGCAGTACTTC. As protein: CASSQSGGNNEQYF.

This rearrangement joins TRBV5-1 to TRBJ1-4; D unclear. Germline CDR1 reads SGHRS; CDR2 reads YFSETQ. There are 14 residues in the CDR3. V was shortened by 1 base and J by 5 bases, with 9 bases between the two germline ends. For the CDR3, the DNA is TGCGCCAGCAGCTTGAATCGGCCGAATGAAAAACTGTTTTTT. It yields the protein CASSLNRPNEKLFF.

This sequence joins TRBV19 and TRBJ1-2; D gene uncertain. CDR1 and CDR2 (germline): LNHDA, SQIVND (reference sequence). V lost 6 bases and J 1 base, leaving 6 bases between the germline ends. The CDR3 runs 12 residues. In nucleotides, the CDR3 is TGTGCCAGTAGGAATCATAACTATGGCTACACCTTC. Its protein product is CASRNHNYGYTF.

In its sample, this clone was seen a few times. The chain carries TRBV7-2 and TRBJ2-5; maybe TRBD2 (6 bases). CDR3 length equals 13 residues. Per the germline V gene, CDR1 is SGHTA and CDR2 is FQGNSA. V was shortened by 5 bases and J by 5 bases, with 12 bases between the two germline ends. The CDR3 reads CASSGTHSETQYF. CDR3 DNA sequence: TGTGCCAGCAGCGGGACTCATTCCGAGACCCAGTACTTC.

The rearrangement uses TRBV10-1 and TRBJ2-1; D unclear. The CDR3 is made up of 16 amino acids. Trimming took 2 bases from V and 3 from J, leaving 14 bases between them. Germline CDR1 and CDR2: WNHNN and SYGVQD (reference sequence). This chain's CDR3 is CASSEPQEPRYNEQFF. CDR3 sequence (DNA): TGCGCCAGCAGTGAGCCACAAGAACCACGCTACAATGAGCAGTTCTTC.

The J gene is TRBJ2-7, the V gene TRBV14, with D possibly matching TRBD1 (6 bases). The V gene lost 0 bases and the J gene lost 6 bases, with 15 bases spanning the gap. The CDR3 totals 15 residues. Germline V gene sequence: CDR1 SGHDN, CDR2 FVKESK. CDR3 DNA sequence: TGTGCCAGCAGCCAAGAGGGGGCCGGGCCCCTCGAGCAGTACTTC. It encodes CASSQEGAGPLEQYF.

The rearrangement links TRBV7-9 to TRBJ2-5, with 9 bases lining up with TRBD2. The CDR3 totals 16 residues. The trim removed 4 bases at V and 5 bases at J, leaving 11 bases unmatched. Germline V gives CDR1 SEHNR, CDR2 FQNEAQ (reference sequence). The CDR3 coding sequence is TGTGCCAGCAGCTCCCTGACGGGGCTAGCGGGGGAGACCCAGTACTTC. This sequence encodes CASSSLTGLAGETQYF.

V is TRBV5-4 and J is TRBJ1-2; D is ambiguous. Germline CDR1 is SGHNT and CDR2 is YYREEE (reference sequence). With 4 bases removed from V and 6 bases from J, the gap between germline ends came to 16 bases. This CDR3 has 14 amino acids. The CDR3: CASSADLAADGYTF. As DNA, the CDR3 is TGTGCCAGCAGCGCAGATTTAGCTGCAGATGGCTACACCTTC.

The rearrangement links TRBV30 to TRBJ2-2; TRBD1 might be the D (5 bases). CDR3 length: 19 residues. Trimming left V 2 bases short and J 4 bases short, with 26 bases between. Germline assignment: CDR1 GTSNPN and CDR2 SVGIG (reference sequence). The CDR3 DNA reads TGTGCCTGGAGTCAACTCGGTCAGGGCCCCGAAATTACCACCGGGGAGCTGTTTTTT. Translation gives CAWSQLGQGPEITTGELFF. Full variable domain (remainder filled in from reference TRBV30 and TRBJ2-2): SQTIHQWPATLVQPVGSPLSLECTVEGTSNPNLYWYRQAAGRGLQLLFYSVGIGQISSEVPQNLSASRPQDRQFILSSKKLLLSDSGFYLCAWSQLGQGPEITTGELFFGEGSRLTVL.

CDR3 sequence: CASSLSAGLDYGYTF. In DNA form, the CDR3 reads TGTGCCAGCAGTTTAAGCGCGGGGTTGGACTATGGCTACACCTTC. The gene calls are TRBV27 and TRBJ1-2; D not certain. The CDR3 has 15 residues. Germline loops: CDR1 MNHEY, CDR2 SMNVEV (reference sequence). The V end was cut by 2 bases, the J end by 3 bases, with 13 bases between.

For the CDR3, the DNA is TGTGCCAGCAGCCTCAGACAGGGCCACACTGAAGCTTTCTTT. Translation: CASSLRQGHTEAFF. V and J are TRBV5-5 and TRBJ1-1; 7 positions agree with TRBD1. Germline values: CDR1 SGHKS, CDR2 YYEKEE (reference sequence). This CDR3 is 14 amino acids long. V shed 4 bases, J shed 3 bases, and the junction held 6 bases outside the gene matches. Using reference TRBV5-5 and TRBJ1-1 for the parts outside the CDR3, the full variable domain is DAGVTQSPTHLIKTRGQQVTLRCSPISGHKSVSWYQQVLGQGPQFIFQYYEKEERGRGNFPDRFSARQFPNYSSELNVNALLLGDSALYLCASSLRQGHTEAFFGQGTRLTVV.

In this sample, this clone turned up a few times. J is TRBJ2-3 and V is TRBV7-8; TRBD2 matches 11 bases. V lost 8 bases to trimming and J lost 0 bases; unmatched junction nucleotides: 10. CDR1 and CDR2 from the germline V gene are SGHVS and FQNEAQ. The CDR3 spans 17 residues. For the CDR3, the DNA is TGTGCCAGCGGGGGACTAGCGGTTTCCACTAGCACAGATACGCAGTATTTT. It translates to CASGGLAVSTSTDTQYF.

CDR3 sequence: CASSRGTGGDPLYNEQFF. The CDR3 DNA follows: TGTGCCAGCAGCCGCGGGACGGGGGGCGATCCGCTCTACAATGAGCAGTTCTTC. The chain employs TRBV7-9 and TRBJ2-1, with a weak D call TRBD2 (7 bases). CDR3 size: 18 residues. The V gene's germline CDR1 is SEHNR and CDR2 FQNEAQ (reference sequence). V lost 5 bases and J 3 bases, leaving 23 bases between the germline ends.

The CDR3 DNA is TGTGCTAGTGTCGGGGACAGGCTCTGGGAAGCTTTCTTT. Its protein product is CASVGDRLWEAFF. This chain uses TRBV12-5 with TRBJ1-1; 8 nucleotides match TRBD1. The CDR3 totals 13 residues. V lost 7 bases, J lost 8 bases, and 9 bases stayed unmatched. CDR1 is LGHNT and CDR2 is FRNRAP in the germline V gene.

The chain recombines TRBV4-1 with TRBJ2-7; maybe TRBD2 (5 bases). Trimming stripped 0 bases from V and 6 bases from J, with 15 bases between. The germline CDR1 and CDR2 sequences are MGHRA and YSYEKL. The CDR3 sequence is 15 residues long. CDR3 nucleotide sequence: TGCGCCAGCAGCCAAGATCGAGGGCGAAACGGCGAGCAGTACTTC. This translates into CASSQDRGRNGEQYF.

This clone was recorded once. This chain joins TRBV11-2 and TRBJ1-1, with 7 bases aligning to TRBD1. CDR3 length equals 15 residues. The V gene end was trimmed by 3 bases and the J gene end by 0 bases; junction bases not matched to a gene: 4. Germline lookup yields CDR1 SGHAT and CDR2 FQNNGV. This chain's CDR3 is CASSFPGQLNTEAFF. The CDR3 DNA reads as TGTGCCAGCAGCTTCCCGGGACAGCTGAACACTGAAGCTTTCTTT.

This chain links TRBV19 with TRBJ2-1; D gene ambiguous. The V end lost 9 bases, the J end lost 7 bases, and 19 bases lay between the germline ends. This CDR3 has 14 amino acids. Germline V CDR1 and CDR2: LNHDA, SQIVND (reference sequence). The CDR3 bases are TGTGCCAGCCACGTCCCCGGCCGAGTAAATGAGCAGTTCTTC. Its protein is CASHVPGRVNEQFF.